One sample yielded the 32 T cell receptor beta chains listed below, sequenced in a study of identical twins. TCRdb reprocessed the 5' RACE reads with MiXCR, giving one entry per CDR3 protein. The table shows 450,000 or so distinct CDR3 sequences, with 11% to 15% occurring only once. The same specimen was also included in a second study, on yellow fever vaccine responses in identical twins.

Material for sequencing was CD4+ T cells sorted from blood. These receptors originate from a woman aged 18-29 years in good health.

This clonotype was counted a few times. DNA for the CDR3: TGTGCCACCAGTTCAAGCGGGAGTATAAGCGAGCAGTACTTC. Amino acid sequence: CATSSSGSISEQYF. The J gene is TRBJ2-7, the V gene TRBV15; TRBD2 aligns across 8 bases. After removal of 6 bases from V and 6 bases from J, the junction contained 10 bases not matched to a gene. The CDR3 is made up of 14 amino acids. Germline lookup yields CDR1 LNHNV and CDR2 YYDKDF (reference sequence). Looking up the rest from reference TRBV15 and TRBJ2-7 gives the full variable domain: DAMVIQNPRYQVTQFGKPVTLSCSQTLNHNVMYWYQQKSSQAPKLLFHYYDKDFNNEADTPDNFQSRRPNTSFCFLDIRSPGLGDTAMYLCATSSSGSISEQYFGPGTRLTVT.

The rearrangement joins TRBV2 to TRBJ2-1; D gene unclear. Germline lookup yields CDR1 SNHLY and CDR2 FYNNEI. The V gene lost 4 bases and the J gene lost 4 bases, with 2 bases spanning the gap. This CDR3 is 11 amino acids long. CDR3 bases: TGTGCCAGCAGTGTGTACAATGAGCAGTTCTTC. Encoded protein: CASSVYNEQFF.

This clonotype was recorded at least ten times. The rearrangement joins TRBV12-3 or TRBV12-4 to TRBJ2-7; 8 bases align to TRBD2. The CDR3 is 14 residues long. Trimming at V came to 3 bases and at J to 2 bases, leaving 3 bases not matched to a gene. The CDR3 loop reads CASSFKAGAYEQYF. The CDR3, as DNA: TGTGCCAGCAGTTTTAAAGCGGGGGCCTACGAGCAGTACTTC.

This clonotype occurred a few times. The CDR3 sequence: CATSHSDTQYF. CDR3 DNA sequence: TGTGCCACCAGTCACTCAGATACGCAGTATTTT. The chain uses TRBV24-1 and TRBJ2-3; the D is unclear. Germline assignment: CDR1 KGHDR and CDR2 SFDVKD. The CDR3 loop spans 11 amino acids. Trimming pared 6 bases from V and 4 bases from J, leaving 4 bases between.

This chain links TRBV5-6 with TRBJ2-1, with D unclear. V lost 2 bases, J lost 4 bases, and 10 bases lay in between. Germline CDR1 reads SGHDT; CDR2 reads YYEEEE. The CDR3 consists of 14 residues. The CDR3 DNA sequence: TGTGCCAGCAGCTTCAGGTCAGCATACAATGAGCAGTTCTTC. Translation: CASSFRSAYNEQFF.

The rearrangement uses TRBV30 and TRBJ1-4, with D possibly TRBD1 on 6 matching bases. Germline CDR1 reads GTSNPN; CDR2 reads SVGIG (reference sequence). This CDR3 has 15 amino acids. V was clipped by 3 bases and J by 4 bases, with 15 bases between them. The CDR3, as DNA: TGTGCCTGGAGGACAGGCAGATTGTATAATGAAAAACTGTTTTTT. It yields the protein CAWRTGRLYNEKLFF.

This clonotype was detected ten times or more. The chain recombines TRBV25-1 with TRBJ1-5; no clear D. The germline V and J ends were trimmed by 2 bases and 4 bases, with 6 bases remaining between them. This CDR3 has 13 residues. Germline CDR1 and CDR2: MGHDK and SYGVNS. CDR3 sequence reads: CASSEVGNQPQHF. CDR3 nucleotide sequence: TGTGCCAGCAGTGAAGTGGGTAATCAGCCCCAGCATTTT.

The CDR3 bases are TGTGCCAGCAGCTTCGGACAGGCAAGAGAGCAGTTCTTC. This sequence encodes CASSFGQAREQFF. The chain carries TRBV7-6 and TRBJ2-1, with TRBD1 matching over 7 bases. The CDR3 extends over 13 amino acids. The trim removed 3 bases at V and 10 bases at J, leaving 6 bases unmatched. CDR1 is SGHVS and CDR2 is FNYEAQ in the germline V gene.

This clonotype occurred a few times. This CDR3 is CASSSVGQTYEQYF. CDR3 bases: TGCGCCAGCAGCTCCGTAGGACAGACCTACGAGCAGTACTTC. The rearrangement uses TRBV5-1 and TRBJ2-7, with D possibly matching TRBD1 (6 bases). This CDR3 has 14 residues. V lost 3 bases and J 2 bases, leaving 12 bases between the germline ends. Per the germline V gene, CDR1 is SGHRS and CDR2 is YFSETQ.

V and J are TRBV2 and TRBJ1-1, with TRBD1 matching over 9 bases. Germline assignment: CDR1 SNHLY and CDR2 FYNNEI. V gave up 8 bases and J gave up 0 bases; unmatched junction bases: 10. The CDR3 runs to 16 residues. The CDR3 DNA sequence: TGTGCCAGCGCAGGGGGACAGGGCCAGGTGAACACTGAAGCTTTCTTT. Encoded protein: CASAGGQGQVNTEAFF.

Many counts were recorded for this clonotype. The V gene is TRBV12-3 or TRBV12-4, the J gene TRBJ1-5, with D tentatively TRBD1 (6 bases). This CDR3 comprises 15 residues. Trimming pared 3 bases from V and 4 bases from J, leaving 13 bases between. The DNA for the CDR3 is TGTGCCAGCAGTTTCTTGACAGGAGGGAATCAGCCCCAGCATTTT. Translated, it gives CASSFLTGGNQPQHF.

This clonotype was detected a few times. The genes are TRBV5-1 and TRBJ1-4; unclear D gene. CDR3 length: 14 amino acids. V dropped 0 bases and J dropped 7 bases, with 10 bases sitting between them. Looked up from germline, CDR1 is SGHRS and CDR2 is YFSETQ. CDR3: CASSLDVTGEKLFF. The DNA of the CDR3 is TGCGCCAGCAGCTTGGACGTCACCGGTGAAAAACTGTTTTTT.

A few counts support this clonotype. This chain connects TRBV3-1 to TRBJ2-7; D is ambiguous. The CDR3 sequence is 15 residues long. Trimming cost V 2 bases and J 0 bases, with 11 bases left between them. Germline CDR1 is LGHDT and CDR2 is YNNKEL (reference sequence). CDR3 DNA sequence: TGTGCCAGCAGCCAAACGTCGGTAAGCTCCTACGAGCAGTACTTC. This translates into CASSQTSVSSYEQYF.

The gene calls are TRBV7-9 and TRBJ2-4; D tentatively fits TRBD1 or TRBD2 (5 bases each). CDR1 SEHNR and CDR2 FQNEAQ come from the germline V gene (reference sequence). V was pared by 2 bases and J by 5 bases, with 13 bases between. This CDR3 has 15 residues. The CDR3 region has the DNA TGTGCCAGCAGCTTAATCGGGACCACCCAAAACATTCAGTACTTC. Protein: CASSLIGTTQNIQYF.

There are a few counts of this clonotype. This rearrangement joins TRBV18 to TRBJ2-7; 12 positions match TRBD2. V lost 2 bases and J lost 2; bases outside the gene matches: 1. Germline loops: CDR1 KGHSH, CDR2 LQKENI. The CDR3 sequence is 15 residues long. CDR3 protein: CASSPSSGGAYEQYF. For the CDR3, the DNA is TGTGCCAGCTCACCATCTAGCGGGGGGGCCTACGAGCAGTACTTC.

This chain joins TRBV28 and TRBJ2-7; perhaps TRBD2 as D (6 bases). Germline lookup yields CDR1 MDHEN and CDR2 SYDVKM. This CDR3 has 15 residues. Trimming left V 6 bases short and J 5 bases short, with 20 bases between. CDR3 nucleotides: TGTGCCAGCAGCCCCACCGGGACTGAACTCCACGAGCAGTACTTC. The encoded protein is CASSPTGTELHEQYF.

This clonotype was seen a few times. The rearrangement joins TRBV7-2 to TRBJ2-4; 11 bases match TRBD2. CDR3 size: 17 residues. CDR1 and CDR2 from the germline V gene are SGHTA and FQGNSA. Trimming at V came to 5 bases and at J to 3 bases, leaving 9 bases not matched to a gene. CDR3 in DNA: TGTGCCAGCAGCCTCCTAGCGGGGGGAAGAGACAAAAACATTCAGTACTTC. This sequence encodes CASSLLAGGRDKNIQYF.

In DNA form, the CDR3 reads TGTGCCAGCAGCCCGACGGATGTCGGCACAGATACGCAGTATTTT. Its protein product is CASSPTDVGTDTQYF. V gene TRBV6-1 combines with J gene TRBJ2-3; D call uncertain. Germline CDR1 reads MNHNS; CDR2 reads SASEGT. The V end lost 6 bases, the J end lost 1 base, and 14 bases lay between the germline ends. The CDR3 loop spans 15 amino acids.

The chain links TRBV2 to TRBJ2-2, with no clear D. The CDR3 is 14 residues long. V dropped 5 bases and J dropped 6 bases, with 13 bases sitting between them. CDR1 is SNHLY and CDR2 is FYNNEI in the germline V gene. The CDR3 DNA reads TGTGCCAGCAGTCCCCGAACATCGGCCGGGGAGCTGTTTTTT. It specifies CASSPRTSAGELFF. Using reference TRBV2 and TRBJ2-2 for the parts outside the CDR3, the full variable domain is EPEVTQTPSHQVTQMGQEVILRCVPISNHLYFYWYRQILGQKVEFLVSFYNNEISEKSEIFDDQFSVERPDGSNFTLKIRSTKLEDSAMYFCASSPRTSAGELFFGEGSRLTVL.

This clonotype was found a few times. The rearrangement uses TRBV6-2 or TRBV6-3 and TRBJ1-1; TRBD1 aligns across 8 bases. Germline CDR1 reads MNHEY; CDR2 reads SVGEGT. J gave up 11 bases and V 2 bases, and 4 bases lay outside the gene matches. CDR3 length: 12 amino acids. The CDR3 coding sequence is TGTGCCAGCAGTTACCATGACAGGGGCGCTTTCTTT. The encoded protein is CASSYHDRGAFF.

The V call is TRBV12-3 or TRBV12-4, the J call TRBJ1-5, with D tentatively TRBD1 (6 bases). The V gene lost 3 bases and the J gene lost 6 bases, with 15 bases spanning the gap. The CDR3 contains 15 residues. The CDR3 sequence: CASSFGGRGGQPQHF. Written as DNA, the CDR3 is TGTGCCAGCAGTTTTGGGGGGAGAGGGGGTCAGCCCCAGCATTTT.

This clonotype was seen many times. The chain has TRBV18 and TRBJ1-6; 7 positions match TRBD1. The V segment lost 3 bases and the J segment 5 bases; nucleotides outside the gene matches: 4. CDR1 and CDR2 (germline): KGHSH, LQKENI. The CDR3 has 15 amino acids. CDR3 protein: CASSPEQGNNSPLHF. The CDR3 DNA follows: TGTGCCAGCTCACCTGAACAGGGGAATAATTCACCCCTCCACTTT.

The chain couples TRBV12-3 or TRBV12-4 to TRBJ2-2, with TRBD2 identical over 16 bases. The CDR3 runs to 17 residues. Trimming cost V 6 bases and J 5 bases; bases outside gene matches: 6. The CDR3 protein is CASRGLAGGPRTGELFF. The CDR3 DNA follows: TGTGCCAGCAGGGGACTAGCGGGGGGGCCTCGAACCGGGGAGCTGTTTTTT.

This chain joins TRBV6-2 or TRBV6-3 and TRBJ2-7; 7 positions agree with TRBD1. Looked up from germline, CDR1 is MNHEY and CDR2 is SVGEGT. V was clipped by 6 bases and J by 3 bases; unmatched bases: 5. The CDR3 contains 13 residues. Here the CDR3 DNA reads TGTGCCAGCAGCCGGGACAGTGTCTACGAGCAGTACTTC. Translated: CASSRDSVYEQYF.

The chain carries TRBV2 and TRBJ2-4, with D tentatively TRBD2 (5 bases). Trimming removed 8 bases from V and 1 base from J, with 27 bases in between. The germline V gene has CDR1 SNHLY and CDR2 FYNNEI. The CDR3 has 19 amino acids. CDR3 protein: CASSQLEGRLSSAKNIQYF. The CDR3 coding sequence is TGTGCCAGCTCTCAACTAGAGGGTCGACTCTCGTCGGCCAAAAACATTCAGTACTTC.

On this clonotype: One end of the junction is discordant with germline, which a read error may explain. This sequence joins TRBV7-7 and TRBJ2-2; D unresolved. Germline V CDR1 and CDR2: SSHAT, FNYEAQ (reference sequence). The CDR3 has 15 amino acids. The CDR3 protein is CASSLQWNCTGELFF. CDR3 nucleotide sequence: TGTGCTAGCAGCTTACAGTGGAATTGCACCGGGGAGCTGTTTTTT.

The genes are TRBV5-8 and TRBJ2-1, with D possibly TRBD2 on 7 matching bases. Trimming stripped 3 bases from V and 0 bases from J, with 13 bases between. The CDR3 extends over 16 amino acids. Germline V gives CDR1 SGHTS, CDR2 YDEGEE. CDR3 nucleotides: TGTGCCAGCAGCTCTTCGGGGGGCTTCTCCTACAATGAGCAGTTCTTC. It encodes CASSSSGGFSYNEQFF.

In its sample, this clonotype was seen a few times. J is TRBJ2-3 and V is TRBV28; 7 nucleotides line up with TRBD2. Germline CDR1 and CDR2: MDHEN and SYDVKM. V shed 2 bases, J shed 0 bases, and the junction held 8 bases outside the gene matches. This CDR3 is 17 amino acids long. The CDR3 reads CASSLVISGTSTDTQYF. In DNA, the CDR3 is TGTGCCAGCAGTTTAGTTATCAGCGGGACTAGCACAGATACGCAGTATTTT.

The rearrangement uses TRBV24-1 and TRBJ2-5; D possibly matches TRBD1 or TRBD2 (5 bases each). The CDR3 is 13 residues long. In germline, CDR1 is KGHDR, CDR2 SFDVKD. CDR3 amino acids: CATEGPRLETQYF. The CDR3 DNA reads TGTGCAACTGAGGGGCCACGACTAGAGACCCAGTACTTC.

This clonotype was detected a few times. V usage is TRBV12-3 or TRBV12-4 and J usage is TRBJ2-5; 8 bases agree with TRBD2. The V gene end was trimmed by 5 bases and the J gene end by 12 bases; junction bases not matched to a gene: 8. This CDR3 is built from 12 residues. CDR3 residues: CASSNRSGVKYF. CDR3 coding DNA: TGTGCCAGCAGTAACCGTAGCGGGGTAAAGTACTTC.

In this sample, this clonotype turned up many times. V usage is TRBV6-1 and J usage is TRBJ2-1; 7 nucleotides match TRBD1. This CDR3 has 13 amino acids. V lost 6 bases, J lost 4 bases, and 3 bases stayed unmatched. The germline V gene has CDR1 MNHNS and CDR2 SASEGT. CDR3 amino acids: CASRQGQYNEQFF. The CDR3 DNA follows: TGTGCCAGCAGACAGGGACAGTACAATGAGCAGTTCTTC.

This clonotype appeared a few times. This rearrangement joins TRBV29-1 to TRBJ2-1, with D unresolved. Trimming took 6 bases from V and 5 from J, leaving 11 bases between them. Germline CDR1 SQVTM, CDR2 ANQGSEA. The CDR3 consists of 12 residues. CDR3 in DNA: TGCAGCGTCGCCCCGTTCAACAATGAGCAGTTCTTC. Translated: CSVAPFNNEQFF.